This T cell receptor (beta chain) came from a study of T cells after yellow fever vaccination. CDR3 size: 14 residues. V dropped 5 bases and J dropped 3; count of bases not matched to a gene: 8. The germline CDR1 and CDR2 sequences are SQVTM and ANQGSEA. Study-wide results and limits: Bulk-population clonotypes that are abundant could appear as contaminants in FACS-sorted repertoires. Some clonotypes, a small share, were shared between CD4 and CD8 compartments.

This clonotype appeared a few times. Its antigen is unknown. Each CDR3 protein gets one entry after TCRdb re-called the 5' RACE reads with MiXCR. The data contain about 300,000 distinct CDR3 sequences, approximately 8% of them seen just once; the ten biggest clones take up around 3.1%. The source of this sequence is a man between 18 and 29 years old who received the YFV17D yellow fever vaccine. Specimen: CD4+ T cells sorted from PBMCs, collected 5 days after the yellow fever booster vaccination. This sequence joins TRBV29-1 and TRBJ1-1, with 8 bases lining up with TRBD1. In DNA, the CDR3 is TGCAGCGTTTCGCGACAGGGGAGGGACACTGAAGCTTTCTTT. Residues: CSVSRQGRDTEAFF. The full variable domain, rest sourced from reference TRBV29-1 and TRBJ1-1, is SAVISQKPSRDICQRGTSLTIQCQVDSQVTMMFWYRQQPGQSLTLIATANQGSEATYESGFVIDKFPISRPNLTFSTLTVSNMSPEDSSIYLCSVSRQGRDTEAFFGQGTRLTVV.